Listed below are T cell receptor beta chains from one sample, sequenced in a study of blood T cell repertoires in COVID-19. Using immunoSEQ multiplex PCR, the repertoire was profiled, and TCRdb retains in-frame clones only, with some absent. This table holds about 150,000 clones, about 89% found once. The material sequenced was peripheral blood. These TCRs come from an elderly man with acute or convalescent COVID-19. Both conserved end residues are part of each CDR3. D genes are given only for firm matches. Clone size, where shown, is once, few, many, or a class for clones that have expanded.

DNA: TGCGCCAGCAGTCCCCCCTTTATTGACAGGGGGTATACTGGAAACACCATATATTTT
CDR3: CASSPPFIDRGYTGNTIYF
D: TRBD1
size: .
V: TRBV23-1
J: TRBJ1-3
length: 19

DNA: TGTGCCAGCAGTGGACACCCTAATAATGAAAAACTGTTTTTT
CDR3: CASSGHPNNEKLFF
D: .
size: once
V: TRBV28
J: TRBJ1-4
length: 14

DNA: TGTGCCGCCCGTTCGCGGGGGGGCACAGATACGCAGTATTTT
CDR3: CAARSRGGTDTQYF
D: TRBD2
size: .
V: TRBV2
J: TRBJ2-3
length: 14

DNA: TGTGCCAGCAGTCCCCTAGCGGGAGCAGGAGCCTACGAGCAGTACTTC
CDR3: CASSPLAGAGAYEQYF
D: TRBD2
size: .
V: TRBV27
J: TRBJ2-7
length: 16

DNA: TGCGCCAGCAGCCAAGCCAGGGGTGCCTATGGCTACACCTTC
CDR3: CASSQARGAYGYTF
D: .
size: .
V: TRBV4-1
J: TRBJ1-2
length: 14

DNA: TGTGCCTGGGCCACCAGGGGGGACACTGAAGCTTTCTTT
CDR3: CAWATRGDTEAFF
D: TRBD1
size: .
V: TRBV30
J: TRBJ1-1
length: 13

DNA: TGTGCCAGTAGCAGGTTGGTCTCCGGGGCCAACGTCCTGACTTTC
CDR3: CASSRLVSGANVLTF
D: .
size: .
V: TRBV19
J: TRBJ2-6
length: 15

DNA: TGTGCCAGCAGCTTGGGGACAGGGCGCTACAATGAGCAGTTCTTC
CDR3: CASSLGTGRYNEQFF
D: TRBD1
size: .
V: TRBV5-4
J: TRBJ2-1
length: 15

DNA: TGCGCCAGCAGCGCGGACAGCTACAATGAGCAGTTCTTC
CDR3: CASSADSYNEQFF
D: .
size: .
V: TRBV5-1
J: TRBJ2-1
length: 13

DNA: TGCGCCAGCAGCCTTTCAGGACTCGGGGAGTTAAAGCAGTTCTTC
CDR3: CASSLSGLGELKQFF
D: .
size: .
V: TRBV5-1
J: TRBJ2-1
length: 15

DNA: TGTGCCAGCAGTTCCCCCTCCTTGAACACTGAAGCTTTCTTT
CDR3: CASSSPSLNTEAFF
D: .
size: .
V: TRBV27
J: TRBJ1-1
length: 14

DNA: TGTGCCAGCTCACCACAGGGGGCGTCTGAAGCTTTCTTT
CDR3: CASSPQGASEAFF
D: TRBD1
size: .
V: TRBV18
J: TRBJ1-1
length: 13

DNA: TGTGCCAGCAGCCCGACGACAGGGATGGATGAAAAACTGTTTTTT
CDR3: CASSPTTGMDEKLFF
D: TRBD1
size: .
V: TRBV7-9
J: TRBJ1-4
length: 15

DNA: TGTGCCAGCCGAACCCCGGGACTCTCAGATGGCTACACCTTC
CDR3: CASRTPGLSDGYTF
D: .
size: few
V: TRBV6-5
J: TRBJ1-2
length: 14

DNA: TGCGCCAGCACCCAGGGGAAGGCTGAAGCTTTCTTT
CDR3: CASTQGKAEAFF
D: .
size: .
V: TRBV23-1
J: TRBJ1-1
length: 12

DNA: TGTGCCAGTAGTATCGGGCAGGGGGGCGAGCAGTACTTC
CDR3: CASSIGQGGEQYF
D: .
size: once
V: TRBV19
J: TRBJ2-7
length: 13

DNA: TGTGCCAGTAGTATCTGGCGGGAGGCGAACACCGGGGAGCTGTTTTTT
CDR3: CASSIWREANTGELFF
D: TRBD2
size: .
V: TRBV19
J: TRBJ2-2
length: 16

DNA: TGTGCCAGCAGTCCCACTAGCGTAAAGCAGTACTTC
CDR3: CASSPTSVKQYF
D: TRBD2
size: .
V: TRBV2
J: TRBJ2-7
length: 12

DNA: TGTGCCAGCAGTGAGGGGGGGGAAAACATTCAGTACTTC
CDR3: CASSEGGENIQYF
D: TRBD2
size: .
V: TRBV25-1
J: TRBJ2-4
length: 13

DNA: TGTGCCAGCAGCCCCCTCCAAGAGACCCAGTACTTC
CDR3: CASSPLQETQYF
D: .
size: .
V: TRBV11-2
J: TRBJ2-5
length: 12

DNA: TGCGCCAGCAGCCTGGAAAGCGGCGGGCGGAGAGATACGCAGTATTTT
CDR3: CASSLESGGRRDTQYF
D: .
size: .
V: TRBV5-1
J: TRBJ2-3
length: 16

DNA: TGTGCCAGCAGCCAAGTGGCAGGGAATTCACCCCTCCACTTT
CDR3: CASSQVAGNSPLHF
D: .
size: .
V: TRBV3-1/TRBV3-2
J: TRBJ1-6
length: 14

DNA: TGTGCCAGTGGGCCCGTGGGCTATGGCTACACCTTC
CDR3: CASGPVGYGYTF
D: .
size: .
V: TRBV19
J: TRBJ1-2
length: 12

DNA: TGCGCCAGCAGCTCGACCGGACAGGCGACCTCTGGAAACACCATATATTTT
CDR3: CASSSTGQATSGNTIYF
D: TRBD1
size: .
V: TRBV5-1
J: TRBJ1-3
length: 17

DNA: TGTGCCAGCAGCCTGGGCTACGGGGAAGCGGCCCGCCAAGAGACCCAGTACTTC
CDR3: CASSLGYGEAARQETQYF
D: .
size: .
V: TRBV5-4
J: TRBJ2-5
length: 18

DNA: TGCGCCAGCAGCGTGAGACAGGTTGGCGCTGAAGCTTTCTTT
CDR3: CASSVRQVGAEAFF
D: .
size: .
V: TRBV5-1
J: TRBJ1-1
length: 14

DNA: TGCGCCAGCAGCCTAGTACAGGGGCCCCAAGAGACCCAGTACTTC
CDR3: CASSLVQGPQETQYF
D: TRBD1
size: .
V: TRBV5-1
J: TRBJ2-5
length: 15

DNA: TGCAGCGTTGATTTAGGCAGGGGCTGGGGCTACGAGCAGTACTTC
CDR3: CSVDLGRGWGYEQYF
D: .
size: .
V: TRBV29-1
J: TRBJ2-7
length: 15

DNA: TGTGCCAGCAGTTTCGGACAGGGGTGGGGCACAGATACGCAGTATTTT
CDR3: CASSFGQGWGTDTQYF
D: TRBD1
size: .
V: TRBV28
J: TRBJ2-3
length: 16

DNA: TGTGCCAGCAGCTTAGTGGGGTGGGGAGGGAATGAGCAGTTCTTC
CDR3: CASSLVGWGGNEQFF
D: TRBD2
size: .
V: TRBV11-2
J: TRBJ2-1
length: 15

DNA: TGTGCCAGTAGTATCCCTAGCGGGGTTAGTTCGGATGAGCAGTTCTTC
CDR3: CASSIPSGVSSDEQFF
D: TRBD2
size: .
V: TRBV19
J: TRBJ2-1
length: 16

DNA: TGTGCCAGCAGCCAGGGGACAGGGGAAGGATATGGCTACACCTTC
CDR3: CASSQGTGEGYGYTF
D: TRBD1
size: .
V: TRBV3-1/TRBV3-2
J: TRBJ1-2
length: 15

DNA: TGCGCCAGCAGCCCGACAGGGTCGGCCGGGGAGCTGTTTTTT
CDR3: CASSPTGSAGELFF
D: TRBD1
size: .
V: TRBV5-1
J: TRBJ2-2
length: 14

DNA: TGTGCCTGGAGTGTCGGGAACTCTGATGTATACGAGCAGTACTTC
CDR3: CAWSVGNSDVYEQYF
D: .
size: .
V: TRBV30
J: TRBJ2-7
length: 15

DNA: TGCGCCAGCAGCGCCGACCGGGACAGGCCTACCTACGAGCAGTACTTC
CDR3: CASSADRDRPTYEQYF
D: TRBD1
size: .
V: TRBV5-1
J: TRBJ2-7
length: 16

DNA: TGTGCCGCAGGGGAACTAGGTATTCAGTACTTC
CDR3: CAAGELGIQYF
D: .
size: once
V: TRBV6-6
J: TRBJ2-4
length: 11

DNA: TGCGCCAGCAGCGATACTAGCGGGACCATAAAATGGCAGTTCTTC
CDR3: CASSDTSGTIKWQFF
D: TRBD2
size: .
V: TRBV5-1
J: TRBJ2-1
length: 15

DNA: TGCGCCAGCCGAAGCGGGACAGGGAACACTGAAGCTTTCTTT
CDR3: CASRSGTGNTEAFF
D: TRBD1
size: once
V: TRBV5-1
J: TRBJ1-1
length: 14

DNA: TGTGCCAGCAGCCAAGGCGGAGTAGCCCCCTACGAGCAGTACTTC
CDR3: CASSQGGVAPYEQYF
D: .
size: .
V: TRBV3-1/TRBV3-2
J: TRBJ2-7
length: 15

DNA: TGTGCCAGCAGCTCCGCCCGACAGGGTTATTCCTACAATGAGCAGTTCTTC
CDR3: CASSSARQGYSYNEQFF
D: TRBD1
size: .
V: TRBV7-9
J: TRBJ2-1
length: 17

DNA: TGTGCCAGCAGCCGGTACTATAATTCACCCCTCCACTTT
CDR3: CASSRYYNSPLHF
D: .
size: .
V: TRBV13
J: TRBJ1-6
length: 13